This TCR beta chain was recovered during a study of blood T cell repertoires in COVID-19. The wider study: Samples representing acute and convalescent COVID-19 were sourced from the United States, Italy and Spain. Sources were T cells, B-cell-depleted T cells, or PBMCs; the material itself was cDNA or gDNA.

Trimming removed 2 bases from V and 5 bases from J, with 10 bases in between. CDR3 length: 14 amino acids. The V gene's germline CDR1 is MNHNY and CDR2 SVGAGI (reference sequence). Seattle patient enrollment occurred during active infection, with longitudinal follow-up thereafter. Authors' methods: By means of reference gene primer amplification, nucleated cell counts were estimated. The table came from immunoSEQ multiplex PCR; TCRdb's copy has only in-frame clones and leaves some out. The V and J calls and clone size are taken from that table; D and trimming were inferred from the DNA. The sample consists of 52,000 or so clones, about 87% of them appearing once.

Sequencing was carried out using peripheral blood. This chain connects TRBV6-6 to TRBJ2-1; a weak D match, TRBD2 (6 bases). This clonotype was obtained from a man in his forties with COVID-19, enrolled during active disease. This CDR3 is CASSYGGLDNEQFF. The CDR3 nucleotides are TGTGCCAGCAGTTACGGGGGACTCGACAATGAGCAGTTCTTC.